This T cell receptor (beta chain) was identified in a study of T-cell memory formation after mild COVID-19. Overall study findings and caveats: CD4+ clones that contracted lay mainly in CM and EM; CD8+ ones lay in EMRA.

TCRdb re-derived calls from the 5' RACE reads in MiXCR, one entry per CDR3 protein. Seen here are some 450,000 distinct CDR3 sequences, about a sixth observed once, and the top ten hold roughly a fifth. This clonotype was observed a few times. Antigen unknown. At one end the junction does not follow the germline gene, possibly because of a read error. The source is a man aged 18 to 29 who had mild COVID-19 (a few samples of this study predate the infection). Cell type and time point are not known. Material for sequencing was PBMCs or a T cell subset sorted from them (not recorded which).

CDR3 amino acids: CASSANRGRGGELFF. The CDR3 nucleotides read TGTGCTAGCAGCGCAAACAGGGGGCGCGGCGGGGAGCTGTTTTTT. The gene calls are TRBV7-7 and TRBJ2-2; TRBD1 aligns across 9 bases. Germline V CDR1 and CDR2: SSHAT, FNYEAQ (reference sequence). The CDR3 consists of 15 residues.